This TCR beta chain was sequenced for a study of identical twins. This clonotype was observed many times. In TCRdb, the 5' RACE reads were re-called with MiXCR into one record per CDR3 protein. The table lists fewer than 250,000 distinct CDR3 sequences, approximately 6.8% of them singletons. The CDR3 totals 14 residues. Germline V lookup: CDR1 SQVTM, CDR2 ANQGSEA. The V segment lost 0 bases and the J segment 5 bases; nucleotides outside the gene matches: 5. These same records also appear under a second study, on yellow fever vaccine responses in identical twins.

Sequencing was performed on CD8+ T cells sorted from blood. This receptor was identified in a woman aged 18-29 years in good health. V usage is TRBV29-1 and J usage is TRBJ2-5, with 8 bases fitting TRBD1. In DNA, the CDR3 is TGCAGCGTTGAAGACCCCGACAGGGGCGAGACCCAGTACTTC. The encoded protein is CSVEDPDRGETQYF.